This is a list of T cell receptor beta chains from one sample in a study of T cell responses to AZD1222 COVID-19 vaccine. Clones were read by immunoSEQ multiplex PCR, and TCRdb kept only the in-frame ones, dropping some. The profile shows some 130,000 clones, about 92% of them singletons. The sample here was peripheral blood, taken on day 0 of AZD1222 vaccination. The source is an adult in good health. Each CDR3 is given without its conserved first and last residue. The order of the fields is J gene, D gene, V gene, CDR3 protein. A D gene is named only where the DNA matches it firmly.

TRBJ2-1	-	TRBV20-1	SAKSNEQF
TRBJ1-6	TRBD1	TRBV6-5	ASSYSRTGGSPLH
TRBJ1-5	TRBD1	TRBV19	ASSTGTGNSNQPQH
TRBJ1-6	-	TRBV5-5	ASSERPGQNNSPLH
TRBJ2-7	-	TRBV7-2	ASSLAVGGPYEQY
TRBJ2-1	TRBD2	TRBV6-6	ASSLAGSSYNEQF
TRBJ1-5	-	TRBV27	ASSLLGQPQH
TRBJ1-5	-	TRBV25-1	ASSARIFHDTHQPQH
TRBJ1-1	-	TRBV6-5	ASGYRANTEAF
TRBJ2-7	-	TRBV3-1/TRBV3-2	ASSWKGSGQY
TRBJ1-4	TRBD1	TRBV18	ASSEGTEGEKLF
TRBJ1-1	TRBD1	TRBV7-9	ASSLGQGAFSAEAF
TRBJ2-7	-	TRBV7-2	ASSLKWGSSYEQY
TRBJ1-4	-	TRBV7-9	ASSYLSTGAGDNEKLF
TRBJ2-2	-	TRBV14	ASSQVPSQLF
TRBJ1-1	-	TRBV4-2	ASSPYGDEAF
TRBJ1-5	-	TRBV4-2	ASSQDREGYQPQH